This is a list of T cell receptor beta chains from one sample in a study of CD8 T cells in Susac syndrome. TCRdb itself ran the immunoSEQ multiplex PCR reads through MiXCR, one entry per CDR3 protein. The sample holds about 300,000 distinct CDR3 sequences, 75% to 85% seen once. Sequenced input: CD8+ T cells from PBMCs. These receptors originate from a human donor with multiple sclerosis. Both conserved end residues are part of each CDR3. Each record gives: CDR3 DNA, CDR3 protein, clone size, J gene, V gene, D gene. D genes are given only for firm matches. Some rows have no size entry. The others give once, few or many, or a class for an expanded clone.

CDR3 DNA: TGTGCCAGCAGCATACGGGGACAGCAGGATGGCTACACCTTC; CDR3 protein: CASSIRGQQDGYTF; clone size: NA; J gene: TRBJ1-2; V gene: TRBV12-3/TRBV12-4; D gene: TRBD1
CDR3 DNA: TGTGCCAGTAAGGTAGCGGCCAACAATGAGCAGTTCTTC; CDR3 protein: CASKVAANNEQFF; clone size: once; J gene: TRBJ2-1; V gene: TRBV19; D gene: NA
CDR3 DNA: TGTGCCACCAGACTAGCCCCCTACGAGCAGTACTTC; CDR3 protein: CATRLAPYEQYF; clone size: NA; J gene: TRBJ2-7; V gene: TRBV11-2; D gene: TRBD2
CDR3 DNA: TGTGCCAGCAGCGTAAGCGGGCTCCACTCCTACGAGCAGTACTTC; CDR3 protein: CASSVSGLHSYEQYF; clone size: NA; J gene: TRBJ2-7; V gene: TRBV9; D gene: NA
CDR3 DNA: TGTGCCAGCAGCTTACATGACTACGAGCAGTACTTC; CDR3 protein: CASSLHDYEQYF; clone size: NA; J gene: TRBJ2-7; V gene: TRBV7-9; D gene: NA
CDR3 DNA: TGTGCCACCAGTGCGACTAGCGGGAGGGACTACAATGAGCAGTTCTTC; CDR3 protein: CATSATSGRDYNEQFF; clone size: NA; J gene: TRBJ2-1; V gene: TRBV24-1; D gene: TRBD2
CDR3 DNA: TGTGCCAGCAACTCGTTAGGTGGCTACGAGCAGTACTTC; CDR3 protein: CASNSLGGYEQYF; clone size: NA; J gene: TRBJ2-7; V gene: TRBV12-3/TRBV12-4; D gene: NA
CDR3 DNA: TGTGCCAGCAGCTTATGGCTAGCGGGAGCTCCTGGGGCCAACGTCCTGACTTTC; CDR3 protein: CASSLWLAGAPGANVLTF; clone size: NA; J gene: TRBJ2-6; V gene: TRBV7-8; D gene: TRBD2
CDR3 DNA: TGCAGTGCTAGAGATCTTTGGGGGAGCTACGAGCAGTACTTC; CDR3 protein: CSARDLWGSYEQYF; clone size: few; J gene: TRBJ2-7; V gene: TRBV20-1; D gene: NA
CDR3 DNA: TGTGCCAGCAACGAAGGGGCGGCCCTGAACACTGAAGCTTTCTTT; CDR3 protein: CASNEGAALNTEAFF; clone size: NA; J gene: TRBJ1-1; V gene: TRBV9; D gene: NA
CDR3 DNA: TGTGCCAGCAGCTTTGATGGCAATGAGCAGTTCTTC; CDR3 protein: CASSFDGNEQFF; clone size: few; J gene: TRBJ2-1; V gene: TRBV5-4; D gene: NA
CDR3 DNA: TGTGCCAGCAGCTTGTTTGCGAACCAAGAGACCCAGTACTTC; CDR3 protein: CASSLFANQETQYF; clone size: NA; J gene: TRBJ2-5; V gene: TRBV11-2; D gene: NA
CDR3 DNA: TGTGCCAGCAGCTTAGCGTCTCCCAGATTCCCCCACTATGGCTACACCTTC; CDR3 protein: CASSLASPRFPHYGYTF; clone size: NA; J gene: TRBJ1-2; V gene: TRBV7-9; D gene: NA
CDR3 DNA: TGTGCCAGCAGCTTTCGGGGTACCGAGACCCAGTACTTC; CDR3 protein: CASSFRGTETQYF; clone size: NA; J gene: TRBJ2-5; V gene: TRBV7-9; D gene: NA
CDR3 DNA: TGTGCCAGTAGTCCGGGACAGGGCCTCTACGAGCAGTACTTC; CDR3 protein: CASSPGQGLYEQYF; clone size: few; J gene: TRBJ2-7; V gene: TRBV19; D gene: TRBD1
CDR3 DNA: TGCGCCAGCAGCCAAGCGACGGGCCGGGGAAACACCATATATTTT; CDR3 protein: CASSQATGRGNTIYF; clone size: few; J gene: TRBJ1-3; V gene: TRBV4-3; D gene: NA
CDR3 DNA: TGTGCCAGAAGTTTATTTTCCTCCTACGAGCAGTACTTC; CDR3 protein: CARSLFSSYEQYF; clone size: NA; J gene: TRBJ2-7; V gene: TRBV27; D gene: NA
CDR3 DNA: TGTGCCAGCAGCCCATTTGGCGGGAGGGCCTTGGATGAGCAGTTCTTC; CDR3 protein: CASSPFGGRALDEQFF; clone size: NA; J gene: TRBJ2-1; V gene: TRBV7-2; D gene: TRBD2
CDR3 DNA: TGTGCCAGCAGCTTAGACTTAGGGGTAATCTCCTACAATGAGCAGTTCTTC; CDR3 protein: CASSLDLGVISYNEQFF; clone size: NA; J gene: TRBJ2-1; V gene: TRBV7-9; D gene: NA
CDR3 DNA: TGTGCCAGCAGCTTAGGTACCCGGGGCTGGGGATCTGAAGCTTTCTTT; CDR3 protein: CASSLGTRGWGSEAFF; clone size: few; J gene: TRBJ1-1; V gene: TRBV7-2; D gene: NA
CDR3 DNA: TGTGCCAGCAGTTACTTGGCAGGGGATCAAGAGACCCAGTACTTC; CDR3 protein: CASSYLAGDQETQYF; clone size: few; J gene: TRBJ2-5; V gene: TRBV6-5; D gene: NA
CDR3 DNA: TGTGCCAGTAGTTCCACGGAGAATGAGCAGTTCTTC; CDR3 protein: CASSSTENEQFF; clone size: NA; J gene: TRBJ2-1; V gene: TRBV19; D gene: NA
CDR3 DNA: TGTGCCAGCAGCTCCAGTTGGGTGGGAGGGGGCGAGCAGTACTTC; CDR3 protein: CASSSSWVGGGEQYF; clone size: NA; J gene: TRBJ2-7; V gene: TRBV11-2; D gene: NA
CDR3 DNA: TGTGCCTGGATGATTCCAGACAGTTTTACCGCCAATCAGCCCCAGCATTTT; CDR3 protein: CAWMIPDSFTANQPQHF; clone size: NA; J gene: TRBJ1-5; V gene: TRBV30; D gene: NA
CDR3 DNA: TGTGCCTGGAGTTTAGGGGGAAGTGAAGCTTTCTTT; CDR3 protein: CAWSLGGSEAFF; clone size: once; J gene: TRBJ1-1; V gene: TRBV30; D gene: NA
CDR3 DNA: TGTGCCAGCAGCCAAAGGCAGGGGGCGGTTGGAGGCTACACCTTC; CDR3 protein: CASSQRQGAVGGYTF; clone size: NA; J gene: TRBJ1-2; V gene: TRBV6-5; D gene: TRBD1
CDR3 DNA: TGTGCCAGCAGTTTCCCCGGGAGCACAGATACGCAGTATTTT; CDR3 protein: CASSFPGSTDTQYF; clone size: NA; J gene: TRBJ2-3; V gene: TRBV12-3/TRBV12-4; D gene: NA
CDR3 DNA: TGTGCCAGCAGCGAACGGACAGGGAGGAACTATAGACCTGGAAACACCATATATTTT; CDR3 protein: CASSERTGRNYRPGNTIYF; clone size: NA; J gene: TRBJ1-3; V gene: TRBV16; D gene: TRBD1
CDR3 DNA: TGCAGCGTTCCGGGGGACAACACCGGGGAGCTGTTTTTT; CDR3 protein: CSVPGDNTGELFF; clone size: NA; J gene: TRBJ2-2; V gene: TRBV29-1; D gene: NA
CDR3 DNA: TGTGCCAGCAGCCAATACAACTACAATGAGCAGTTCTTC; CDR3 protein: CASSQYNYNEQFF; clone size: NA; J gene: TRBJ2-1; V gene: TRBV14; D gene: NA